The 30 T cell receptor beta chains given below trace back to one sample, sequenced in a study of blood T cells in healthy people across ages. A sample-barcoded 5' primer and a J-beta primer mix were used in a second PCR of roughly 6 to 12 cycles. TCRdb re-called the 5' RACE reads through MiXCR, storing one row per CDR3 protein. This sample yields hundreds of thousands of distinct CDR3 sequences, of which about 25% are seen a single time; about 30% belongs to the top ten. Sequenced sample: blood. The receptors come from a woman between 65 and 79 years old in good health.

The chain is built from TRBV6-2 or TRBV6-3 and TRBJ2-1; 8 positions agree with TRBD2. After removal of 3 bases from V and 9 bases from J, the junction contained 7 bases not matched to a gene. There are 14 residues in the CDR3. The V gene's germline CDR1 is MNHEY and CDR2 SVGEGT. In DNA form, the CDR3 reads TGTGCCAGCAGTTATGGTCCCGGGAGGGGTGAGCAGTTCTTC. Its translation: CASSYGPGRGEQFF.

The genes are TRBV20-1 and TRBJ2-4, with D perhaps given as TRBD1 or TRBD2 (5 bases each). The CDR3 loop spans 12 amino acids. Between the trimmed V and J ends, which lost 4 bases and 5 bases, there was a span of 9 bases. The V gene's germline CDR1 is DFQATT and CDR2 SNEGSKA (reference sequence). The CDR3 spells CSATPGQNIQYF. The CDR3 DNA is TGCAGTGCTACCCCGGGACAAAACATTCAGTACTTC.

In its sample, this clonotype was seen a few times. V gene TRBV20-1 combines with J gene TRBJ2-7; D is ambiguous. This CDR3 has 16 amino acids. Germline loops: CDR1 DFQATT, CDR2 SNEGSKA (reference sequence). Trimming cost V 0 bases and J 4 bases, with 19 bases left between them. The CDR3 DNA follows: TGCAGTGCTAGAGAATCCCTCAGTGCCTTGGGGTACGAGCAGTACTTC. Residues: CSARESLSALGYEQYF.

The J gene is TRBJ2-7, the V gene TRBV20-1, with a weak D call TRBD2 (6 bases). This CDR3 is 14 amino acids long. Trimming removed 6 bases from V and 2 bases from J, with 17 bases in between. CDR1 and CDR2 (germline): DFQATT, SNEGSKA (reference sequence). The CDR3 region has the DNA TGCAGTGCACGGGGACTGACCTTTCCCTACGAGCAGTACTTC. This encodes CSARGLTFPYEQYF.

There are a few counts of this clonotype. This chain uses TRBV13 with TRBJ1-3, with 7 bases identical to TRBD1. The CDR3 spans 15 residues. Germline V lookup: CDR1 PRHDT, CDR2 FYEKMQ (reference sequence). V was clipped by 6 bases and J by 2 bases; unmatched bases: 7. DNA of the CDR3: TGTGCCAGCAGATCATACAGGGGAGCTGGAAACACCATATATTTT. Amino acids: CASRSYRGAGNTIYF.

The CDR3, as DNA: TGTGCCAGCAGCCCATCGGGACTAGACTCGGAGACCCAGTACTTC. Translating it yields CASSPSGLDSETQYF. The chain employs TRBV7-3 and TRBJ2-5; 8 bases fit TRBD2. This CDR3 is 15 amino acids long. Germline values: CDR1 SGHTA, CDR2 FQGTGA. V lost 5 bases, J lost 5 bases, and 10 bases stayed unmatched. Based on the CDR3 plus reference TRBV7-3 and TRBJ2-5, the full variable domain is GAGVSQTPSNKVTEKGKYVELRCDPISGHTALYWYRQSLGQGPEFLIYFQGTGAADDSGLPNDRFFAVRPEGSVSTLKIQRTERGDSAVYLCASSPSGLDSETQYFGPGTRLLVL.

This chain links TRBV6-5 with TRBJ2-3; the D is unclear. The CDR3 runs 13 residues. Trimming cost V 0 bases and J 6 bases, with 7 bases left between them. From germline, CDR1 is MNHEY and CDR2 SVGAGI. The CDR3 nucleotides read TGTGCCAGCAGTTACTCACCTATCGATACGCAGTATTTT. As protein: CASSYSPIDTQYF.

The V and J genes are TRBV5-1 and TRBJ1-2, with 10 bases fitting TRBD1. The length of the CDR3 is 14 residues. The germline CDR1 and CDR2 sequences are SGHRS and YFSETQ. V shed 9 bases and J 4 bases; nucleotides not matched to a gene: 9. Written as DNA, the CDR3 is TGCGCCACAAGTACGGGACAGGGGACCTATGGCTACACCTTC. This codes for CATSTGQGTYGYTF.

This clonotype was observed a few times. The rearrangement links TRBV21-1 to TRBJ2-7; the table's D call, TRBD1, was not checked against the DNA. TRBV21-1 is classified as a pseudogene. This CDR3 contains 16 residues. CDR3 region: CASSKGGAGANYEQYF. CDR3 nucleotide sequence: TGTGCCAGCAGCAAAGGAGGGGCAGGGGCAAACTACGAGCAGTACTTC.

This rearrangement joins TRBV15 to TRBJ2-1; TRBD1 is a possible D gene (6 bases). Germline V CDR1 and CDR2: LNHNV, YYDKDF (reference sequence). The V end lost 0 bases, the J end lost 4 bases, and 10 bases lay between the germline ends. The CDR3 covers 15 residues. In nucleotides, the CDR3 is TGTGCCACCAGCAGAGAGCCAGGGGTTTACAATGAGCAGTTCTTC. This encodes CATSREPGVYNEQFF.

This chain connects TRBV5-1 to TRBJ1-2, with 7 bases aligning to TRBD1. The CDR3 runs 14 residues. Germline assignment: CDR1 SGHRS and CDR2 YFSETQ. After removal of 4 bases from V and 6 bases from J, the junction contained 9 bases not matched to a gene. CDR3 residues: CASSPTRQGDGYTF. The CDR3 DNA reads TGCGCCAGCAGCCCAACCAGACAGGGAGATGGCTACACCTTC.

The chain links TRBV6-6 to TRBJ2-4, with D unclear. Germline V CDR1 and CDR2: MNHNY, SVGAGI (reference sequence). This CDR3 comprises 14 residues. Trimming left V 7 bases short and J 7 bases short, with 17 bases between. The CDR3, as DNA: TGTGCCAGCACCCCGGAGCCGGGCCCTAACATTCAGTACTTC. This translates into CASTPEPGPNIQYF.

This clonotype was observed at least ten times. The chain combines TRBV27 with TRBJ2-6; D unclear. V lost 7 bases and J 0 bases, leaving 7 bases between the germline ends. Germline values: CDR1 MNHEY, CDR2 SMNVEV (reference sequence). The CDR3 covers 14 residues. The CDR3 reads CASKPLSGANVLTF. The CDR3 coding sequence is TGTGCCAGCAAACCGCTCTCTGGGGCCAACGTCCTGACTTTC.

This clonotype was found many times. J is TRBJ2-3 and V is TRBV12-3 or TRBV12-4; D uncertain. V dropped 8 bases and J dropped 5 bases, with 17 bases sitting between them. This CDR3 has 14 amino acids. The CDR3 nucleotides are TGTGCCAGCGCGGCAGGTAGGAGTGGAGATACGCAGTATTTT. Protein sequence: CASAAGRSGDTQYF.

Details on this clonotype: Just one base apart from a much larger clone, this may be a read error. This rearrangement joins TRBV4-1 to TRBJ2-5; no clear D. This CDR3 has 14 amino acids. Per germline, CDR1 MGHRA and CDR2 YSYEKL. Trimming removed 1 base at V and 5 bases at J, with 11 bases between. The CDR3 here is CASSQGGRGETQYF. In nucleotides, the CDR3 is TGCGCCAGCAGCCAAGGAGGCCGTGGGGAGACCCAGTACTTC.

The rearrangement uses TRBV4-2 and TRBJ2-7; 11 bases are a match to TRBD2. This CDR3 comprises 16 residues. After removal of 2 bases from V and 4 bases from J, the junction contained 7 bases not matched to a gene. From germline, CDR1 is LGHNA and CDR2 YNFKEQ. As DNA, the CDR3 is TGTGCCAGCAGCCAAACTAGCGGGAGTACAAGGTACGAGCAGTACTTC. Translation gives CASSQTSGSTRYEQYF.

The chain joins TRBV6-5 to TRBJ1-5; the D gene is possibly TRBD1 (5 bases). The germline V gene encodes CDR1 MNHEY and CDR2 SVGAGI. V gave up 3 bases and J gave up 3 bases, with 9 bases separating them. The length of the CDR3 is 14 residues. As DNA, the CDR3 is TGTGCCAGCAGTTATAAACAGGCCAATCAGCCCCAGCATTTT. It is translated as CASSYKQANQPQHF.

The chain uses TRBV5-1 and TRBJ2-5; D uncertain. Trimming stripped 3 bases from V and 4 bases from J, with 10 bases between. This CDR3 region has 13 residues. Germline CDR1 SGHRS, CDR2 YFSETQ. CDR3 nucleotide sequence: TGCGCCAGCAGCTCGGTTGAAGGAGAGACCCAGTACTTC. As protein: CASSSVEGETQYF.

This clonotype was counted only a few times. The gene calls are TRBV7-2 and TRBJ1-4; TRBD1 is a possible D gene (5 bases). CDR3 length: 15 residues. V was pared by 5 bases and J by 8 bases, with 18 bases between. Germline loops: CDR1 SGHTA, CDR2 FQGNSA. Written as DNA, the CDR3 is TGTGCCAGCAGCGAAGTCGGGACTCTCGGGGAAAAACTGTTTTTT. Protein sequence: CASSEVGTLGEKLFF.

In its sample, this clonotype was seen many times. A junction end diverges from the germline sequence, so it may reflect a read error. The chain is built from TRBV20-1 and TRBJ2-1; the match to TRBD2 covers 9 bases. There are 13 residues in the CDR3. Germline values: CDR1 DFQATT, CDR2 SNEGSKA (reference sequence). This CDR3 is CSRSGSLGNEQFF. In DNA, the CDR3 is TGCAGTCGTAGCGGGAGTTTGGGTAATGAACAGTTCTTC.

This chain uses TRBV7-9 with TRBJ1-4; possibly TRBD1 for D (5 bases). The CDR3 extends over 16 amino acids. Germline CDR1 SEHNR, CDR2 FQNEAQ (reference sequence). V was shortened by 5 bases and J by 9 bases, with 22 bases between the two germline ends. The CDR3 DNA follows: TGTGCCAGCAGCCCCGGATCCTTGGAGGGGTTGAAAAAACTGTTTTTT. Protein sequence: CASSPGSLEGLKKLFF.

This clonotype was counted between two and nine times. The chain's CDR3 is CASSEIAGGELFF. CDR3 in DNA: TGTGCCAGCAGTGAAATAGCCGGCGGGGAGCTGTTTTTT. The V and J genes are TRBV2 and TRBJ2-2, with unresolved D. CDR3 length: 13 residues. The V end lost 2 bases, the J end lost 7 bases, and 8 bases lay between the germline ends. From germline, CDR1 is SNHLY and CDR2 FYNNEI.

The chain recombines TRBV15 with TRBJ1-1, with TRBD1 matching over 8 bases. V gave up 4 bases and J gave up 5 bases; unmatched junction bases: 3. Germline V gives CDR1 LNHNV, CDR2 YYDKDF (reference sequence). The CDR3 length is 13 residues. In nucleotides, the CDR3 is TGTGCCACCAGCAAACAGGGGGGGACTGAAGCTTTCTTT. Its translation: CATSKQGGTEAFF.

This chain uses TRBV12-3 or TRBV12-4 with TRBJ2-1, with 7 nucleotides matching TRBD1. The junction had 2 bases not matched to a gene; V was cut back by 4 bases and J by 5 bases. The CDR3 runs 13 residues. This CDR3 reads CASSSTGDNEQFF. The DNA for the CDR3 is TGTGCCAGCAGTTCTACAGGGGACAATGAGCAGTTCTTC.

Only a few counts were recorded for this clonotype. This chain uses TRBV20-1 with TRBJ2-1, with a weak D call TRBD1 (5 bases). CDR1 and CDR2 from the germline V gene are DFQATT and SNEGSKA (reference sequence). Trimming took 6 bases from V and 4 from J, leaving 10 bases between them. The CDR3 has 12 residues. Here the CDR3 DNA reads TGCAGTGCCTTGGGGCCGTACAATGAGCAGTTCTTC. Translated, it gives CSALGPYNEQFF.

The chain links TRBV5-6 to TRBJ2-4; D is undetermined. CDR3 length: 14 residues. Germline V gene sequence: CDR1 SGHDT, CDR2 YYEEEE. V was shortened by 4 bases and J by 6 bases, with 14 bases between the two germline ends. CDR3 DNA sequence: TGTGCCAGCAGCCCCGCAGGAAAATTAAACATTCAGTACTTC. It codes for CASSPAGKLNIQYF.

The CDR3 protein is CASSQDNEGTEAFF. The CDR3 nucleotides read TGCGCCAGCAGCCAAGATAACGAGGGGACTGAAGCTTTCTTT. V gene TRBV4-3 combines with J gene TRBJ1-1, with D perhaps matching TRBD1 (5 bases). The germline V and J ends were trimmed by 0 bases and 5 bases, with 10 bases remaining between them. The CDR3 is made up of 14 amino acids. CDR1 is LGHNA and CDR2 is YSLEER in the germline V gene.

There are a few counts of this clonotype. V gene TRBV20-1 combines with J gene TRBJ2-5, with 9 bases lining up with TRBD1. This CDR3 contains 15 residues. From germline, CDR1 is DFQATT and CDR2 SNEGSKA (reference sequence). The junction had 7 bases not matched to a gene; V was cut back by 2 bases and J by 3 bases. The CDR3 is CSARKLQGAKETQYF. CDR3 DNA: TGCAGTGCTAGAAAGCTACAGGGGGCCAAAGAGACCCAGTACTTC.

The genes are TRBV4-2 and TRBJ2-5; TRBD2 matches at 7 bases. The end of the DNA fits TRBJ2-1 better, so the J call may be wrong. Germline values: CDR1 LGHNA, CDR2 YNFKEQ. This CDR3 contains 14 residues. For the CDR3, the DNA is TGTGCCAGCAGCCAAGTGGAGCGGGGCGATGAGCAGTTCTTC. Its protein product is CASSQVERGDEQFF.

CDR3 protein: CSASFTELGTHSGANVLTF. The CDR3 nucleotides are TGCAGTGCTAGTTTCACAGAGCTCGGAACCCACTCTGGGGCCAACGTCCTGACTTTC. The rearrangement links TRBV20-1 to TRBJ2-6; D not certain. Germline CDR1 DFQATT, CDR2 SNEGSKA (reference sequence). The CDR3 sequence is 19 residues long. The V end was cut by 3 bases, the J end by 0 bases, with 21 bases between.